Listed here is a single T cell receptor (beta chain). This clone has more than one count but fewer than ten. What this receptor recognizes is not known. No base quality values were provided; no much bigger clone lies one nucleotide off. The sample comes from a study of beta chain features in type 1 diabetes (dated by TCRdb to the late 2010s). Looking at the study overall: No differences in mean age, gender distribution, total cell number or subset yield were found between patients and healthy donors. A total of about 100 million sorted cells were examined across all samples, and RNA yield correlated strongly with the number of cells per subset. In the study, TCRB repertoires of sorted circulating CD4+ T cell subsets from recently diagnosed type 1 diabetes patients were compared with those of matched healthy donors. Naive and central memory subsets were obtained from all 30 or so donors, but regulatory and stem cell-like memory subsets were isolated from only 8 patients and 8 healthy donors.

Each donor gave one peripheral blood draw, averaging approximately 120 mL, which was collected into heparinised tubes. Naive, central memory, regulatory and stem cell-like memory CD4+ T cells were sorted on a BD FACSAria II using a panel including CD45RO, CCR7, CD25, CD127, CD95 and CD27. Every sorted population had a purity above 98%. PBMCs were isolated immediately by Lymphoprep density gradient centrifugation and stained directly without culture. So that batch effects would be minimized, each experiment stained and sorted samples in pairs, pairing one healthy donor with one patient. The germline V gene yields SNHLY for CDR1 and FYNNEI for CDR2. V and J lose 4 bases and 2 bases, and a span of 9 bases separates them. The CDR3 starts with the cysteine, ends with the phenylalanine, and has 14 residues. Only the CDR3 DNA stays, 42 bases, in frame from base 1. The investigation overall reported the following: Naive, central memory and regulatory TCRB repertoires appeared more similar among patients than among healthy donors. A moderate but significant shortening of TCRB CDR3 length was observed in type 1 diabetes patients in all four CD4+ subsets. Because cDNA was sequenced instead of genomic DNA, highly expressing activated cells could be over-represented, though the groups showed no difference in activation or CD3 levels. Fewer insertions and more nucleotide deletions at VDJ recombination sites were observed in patients with type 1 diabetes, implying thymic rearrangement abnormalities. PCR might favor shorter templates, but patient and control samples were amplified and corrected together, so any skew would affect both groups equally. Only small numbers of individuals were included in the HLA sub-analyses, which left unresolved whether HLA type had any influence on TCRB rearrangement.

All of the isolated RNA was reverse transcribed with the High Capacity cDNA Reverse Transcription Kit, so expressed TCRB transcripts were sequenced. Naive, central memory and regulatory T cell samples underwent deep immunoSEQ sequencing, averaging approximately 3.3 million total reads per sample. After sorted cells were lysed in RLT buffer, RNA was extracted with DNase-treated RNeasy Micro or Mini kits, with the choice depending on cell number. To prevent cross-contamination, each cell subset was processed individually, whereas patient and healthy donor samples were processed jointly. TCRB sequences were amplified from cDNA with the immunoSEQ multiplex PCR, producing 87-bp fragments spanning the CDR3 region. The amplicons were sequenced using the Illumina HiSeq platform. In the original analysis: PCR bias was corrected computationally using synthetic template baselines, and reads within Hamming distance 2 were collapsed, with unmergeable singletons discarded. By aligning reads against IMGT, V, D and J genes, CDR3 length, and insertions or deletions at six rearrangement sites were assigned. Within each subset, clonotype counts were normalized to the number of sorted cells before true diversity and Gini coefficients were calculated with the tcR R package. Repertoire sharing was quantified using the overlap coefficient calculated on TCRB nucleotide sequences. In its TCRdb copy, this immuneACCESS table keeps in-frame sequences only and misses some clones. Where compared with another copy, unresolved V genes explain less than half of these, and the others have no known cause. V and J calls and clone size are those listed in that table; D and trimming were worked out from the DNA. The sample yields under 150,000 clones; 15% to 20% were counted once. The top ten hold around 2.5% of the sample.

The sample was central memory CD4+ T cells from blood. This receptor was identified in a young man with type 1 diabetes. The chain joins TRBV2 to TRBJ2-1, with no confident D gene call. The CDR3 region reads CASSGVVAYNEQFF. The bases are TGTGCCAGCAGTGGGGTCGTGGCCTACAATGAGCAGTTCTTC.